The 24 T cell receptor beta chains listed next were all sequenced from one sample in a study of blood T cell repertoires in COVID-19. Clones were sequenced by immunoSEQ multiplex PCR, and TCRdb holds only the in-frame ones, with some missing. The table shows about 110,000 clones, with approximately 85% occurring only once. The sample taken for sequencing was peripheral blood. These receptors were obtained from a woman aged 55-70 years with COVID-19, enrolled during active disease.

The rearrangement joins TRBV7-2 to TRBJ2-1, with 13 bases that match TRBD2. The junction had 12 bases not matched to a gene; V was cut back by 1 base and J by 6 bases. This CDR3 is 19 amino acids long. Germline CDR1 SGHTA, CDR2 FQGNSA. CDR3 DNA: TGTGCCAGCAGCTTAGAATTGAGGGTACTAGCGGGGGGGGTCAATGAGCAGTTCTTC. It codes for CASSLELRVLAGGVNEQFF.

The chain uses TRBV19 and TRBJ2-2; D perhaps matches TRBD2 (6 bases). This CDR3 has 15 amino acids. Germline assignment: CDR1 LNHDA and CDR2 SQIVND (reference sequence). The V gene lost 5 bases and the J gene lost 0 bases, with 10 bases spanning the gap. The CDR3 spells CASSQGLANTGELFF. CDR3 nucleotides: TGTGCCAGTAGTCAGGGACTGGCGAACACCGGGGAGCTGTTTTTT. The complete variable domain, with remaining parts taken from reference TRBV19 and TRBJ2-2, reads DGGITQSPKYLFRKEGQNVTLSCEQNLNHDAMYWYRQDPGQGLRLIYYSQIVNDFQKGDIAEGYSVSREKKESFPLTVTSAQKNPTAFYLCASSQGLANTGELFFGEGSRLTVL.

The V and J genes are TRBV12-2 and TRBJ2-5; the table's TRBD2 call for D was not verified on the DNA. TRBV12-2 is a recognized pseudogene. The length of the CDR3 is 14 residues. The CDR3 DNA follows: TGTGCAAGTCACCCAGCGGGGGGGTGGGAGACCCAGTACTTC. It codes for CASHPAGGWETQYF.

The rearrangement uses TRBV7-6 and TRBJ2-2; the match to TRBD1 covers 7 bases. The CDR3 extends over 17 amino acids. V was clipped by 5 bases and J by 6 bases; unmatched bases: 15. Germline V lookup: CDR1 SGHVS, CDR2 FNYEAQ. In nucleotides, the CDR3 is TGTGCCAGCAGCCCTTCTTTTGTTATAGGGGGCTCCGGGGAGCTGTTTTTT. Translated, it gives CASSPSFVIGGSGELFF. Full variable domain (rest looked up from reference TRBV7-6 and TRBJ2-2): GAGVSQSPRYKVTKRGQDVALRCDPISGHVSLYWYRQALGQGPEFLTYFNYEAQQDKSGLPNDRFSAERPEGSISTLTIQRTEQRDSAMYRCASSPSFVIGGSGELFFGEGSRLTVL.

V and J are TRBV7-8 and TRBJ1-2; the D gene is possibly TRBD1 (5 bases). The CDR3 runs to 16 residues. Germline CDR1 reads SGHVS; CDR2 reads FQNEAQ. Trimming removed 1 base from V and 1 base from J, with 13 bases in between. The CDR3 spells CASSLVGGENNYGYTF. The CDR3 bases are TGTGCCAGCAGCTTAGTGGGAGGGGAGAATAACTATGGCTACACCTTC.

The CDR3 nucleotides read TGTGCCAGCAGTGAATCCGCGGGCACCTTC. Encoded protein: CASSESAGTF. The chain uses TRBV6-1 and TRBJ1-2; D uncertain. V was cut by 2 bases and J by 13 bases, with 8 bases left in between. The germline gives CDR1 MNHNS, CDR2 SASEGT. CDR3 length equals 10 residues.

The genes are TRBV6-5 and TRBJ1-2; D gene uncertain. The germline gives CDR1 MNHEY, CDR2 SVGAGI. The V gene lost 9 bases and the J gene lost 7 bases, with 12 bases spanning the gap. This CDR3 has 11 residues. CDR3 protein: CASASTSGYTF. As DNA, the CDR3 is TGTGCCAGTGCGAGCACCTCTGGCTACACCTTC.

The CDR3 DNA sequence: TGTGCCAGCAGCCCAACACTGGACAGCCAAGAGACCCAGTACTTC. It codes for CASSPTLDSQETQYF. The gene calls are TRBV5-4 and TRBJ2-5; TRBD1 is a possible D gene (6 bases). This CDR3 is built from 15 residues. Trimming took 4 bases from V and 1 from J, leaving 14 bases between them. In germline, CDR1 is SGHNT, CDR2 YYREEE (reference sequence).

J is TRBJ1-3 and V is TRBV13; 8 bases are a match to TRBD1. The CDR3 contains 19 residues. Germline CDR1 reads PRHDT; CDR2 reads FYEKMQ (reference sequence). V gave up 0 bases and J gave up 2 bases; unmatched junction bases: 12. DNA for the CDR3: TGTGCCAGCAGCTTAGGGGACAGGGTTTGTGTCTTTGCTGGAAACACCATATATTTT. This codes for CASSLGDRVCVFAGNTIYF.

V gene TRBV6-5 combines with J gene TRBJ2-1; TRBD2 is a possible D gene (6 bases). The CDR3 has 15 amino acids. Germline lookup yields CDR1 MNHEY and CDR2 SVGAGI. V was shortened by 7 bases and J by 7 bases, with 20 bases between the two germline ends. This chain's CDR3 is CASTSTGVLRNEQFF. DNA for the CDR3: TGTGCCAGCACCTCTACGGGGGTCTTGAGGAATGAGCAGTTCTTC.

V is TRBV19 and J is TRBJ1-2, with 7 bases lining up with TRBD1. Per germline, CDR1 LNHDA and CDR2 SQIVND (reference sequence). The J segment lost 4 bases and the V segment lost 7 bases, leaving 6 bases of the junction unmatched. The CDR3 is 13 residues long. The CDR3 nucleotides read TGTGCCAGTAAAGGGGGCTTAGGCTATGGCTACACCTTC. Amino acid sequence: CASKGGLGYGYTF. The full variable domain, completed using reference TRBV19 and TRBJ1-2, is DGGITQSPKYLFRKEGQNVTLSCEQNLNHDAMYWYRQDPGQGLRLIYYSQIVNDFQKGDIAEGYSVSREKKESFPLTVTSAQKNPTAFYLCASKGGLGYGYTFGSGTRLTVV.

This clone was recorded only once. This chain connects TRBV7-3 to TRBJ1-1, with D possibly TRBD1 on 6 matching bases. This CDR3 is 16 amino acids long. The V gene lost 5 bases and the J gene lost 3 bases, with 19 bases spanning the gap. Germline CDR1 and CDR2: SGHTA and FQGTGA. The CDR3 protein is CASSPQIGGAYTEAFF. CDR3 in DNA: TGTGCCAGCAGCCCACAAATAGGGGGGGCATACACTGAAGCTTTCTTT.

The chain joins TRBV25-1 to TRBJ2-3; D is uncertain. Germline CDR1 reads MGHDK; CDR2 reads SYGVNS. Trimming cost V 5 bases and J 5 bases, with 11 bases left between them. The CDR3 length is 13 residues. In DNA, the CDR3 is TGTGCCAGCAGTCCCCACCCCGGAGATACGCAGTATTTT. This codes for CASSPHPGDTQYF.

This chain joins TRBV7-6 and TRBJ1-4; tentatively, D is TRBD1 (6 bases). Trimming took off 0 bases at V and 7 bases at J, with 15 bases between the two ends. Germline V lookup: CDR1 SGHVS, CDR2 FNYEAQ. This CDR3 comprises 16 residues. CDR3 sequence: CASSLAPQGGGEKLFF. The CDR3 coding sequence is TGTGCCAGCAGCTTAGCCCCTCAGGGAGGGGGTGAAAAACTGTTTTTT.

This rearrangement joins TRBV30 to TRBJ1-5; D might be TRBD1 (6 bases). This CDR3 comprises 13 residues. Looked up from germline, CDR1 is GTSNPN and CDR2 is SVGIG (reference sequence). V was shortened by 5 bases and J by 0 bases, with 8 bases between the two germline ends. CDR3 DNA sequence: TGTGCCTGGGGACAGAATAGCAATCAGCCCCAGCATTTT. This translates into CAWGQNSNQPQHF.

The chain joins TRBV30 to TRBJ2-1; perhaps TRBD2 as D (5 bases). Germline CDR1 is GTSNPN and CDR2 is SVGIG (reference sequence). CDR3 length equals 13 residues. Deletions cut 3 bases from V and 6 bases from J, with 12 bases between. CDR3 nucleotides: TGTGCCTGGAGAGGAAAGGGAGTCAATGAGCAGTTCTTC. Translating it yields CAWRGKGVNEQFF.

The chain recombines TRBV27 with TRBJ1-1; D gene ambiguous. Germline V CDR1 and CDR2: MNHEY, SMNVEV (reference sequence). Deletions cut 6 bases from V and 0 bases from J, with 26 bases between. CDR3 length equals 19 residues. CDR3 sequence (DNA): TGTGCCAGCAGCCTTATCATCGGCCCGACACAGAGGGTGAACACTGAAGCTTTCTTT. Translating gives CASSLIIGPTQRVNTEAFF.

The J gene is TRBJ2-7, the V gene TRBV28; D might be TRBD2 (7 bases). CDR3 length equals 17 residues. Trimming took 1 base from V and 1 from J, leaving 17 bases between them. From germline, CDR1 is MDHEN and CDR2 SYDVKM. CDR3 loop: CASSLFLGGAGSYEQYF. The CDR3 bases are TGTGCCAGCAGTTTATTCCTAGGGGGGGCAGGGTCCTACGAGCAGTACTTC.

The gene calls are TRBV7-9 and TRBJ1-2, with TRBD1 as a possible D gene (5 bases). The germline V and J ends were trimmed by 1 base and 14 bases, with 14 bases remaining between them. Germline V CDR1 and CDR2: SEHNR, FQNEAQ (reference sequence). This CDR3 is 12 amino acids long. The CDR3 protein is CASSLVRGPMTF. DNA of the CDR3: TGTGCCAGCAGCTTAGTGCGGGGCCCAATGACCTTC.

The chain carries TRBV7-8 and TRBJ1-2; possibly TRBD1 for D (6 bases). Germline V gives CDR1 SGHVS, CDR2 FQNEAQ. The CDR3 has 13 amino acids. V was clipped by 1 base and J by 7 bases, with 10 bases between them. The CDR3 sequence: CASSLGGRSGYTF. The CDR3 nucleotides read TGTGCCAGCAGCTTAGGGGGGCGTAGTGGCTACACCTTC.

The CDR3 is CASSRGLAGAGDYEQYF. CDR3 DNA: TGTGCCAGCAGCCGTGGACTAGCGGGGGCCGGGGACTACGAGCAGTACTTC. The V and J genes are TRBV4-2 and TRBJ2-7, with 13 bases that match TRBD2. The ends lost 4 bases at V and 3 bases at J; junction bases unmatched: 9. The germline gives CDR1 LGHNA, CDR2 YNFKEQ. This CDR3 region has 17 residues.

This clone appeared a few times. V gene TRBV7-2 combines with J gene TRBJ2-5, with 7 bases matching TRBD1. Germline V CDR1 and CDR2: SGHTA, FQGNSA. V was clipped by 4 bases and J by 3 bases; unmatched bases: 8. This CDR3 has 15 amino acids. The CDR3 sequence is CASSYQGQTEETQYF. In DNA form, the CDR3 reads TGTGCCAGCAGCTATCAGGGACAGACCGAAGAGACCCAGTACTTC.

The J gene is TRBJ2-6, the V gene TRBV2; 8 bases line up with TRBD2. With V trimmed by 7 bases and J by 3 bases, 5 bases remained unmatched. The CDR3 is made up of 15 amino acids. Germline-derived CDR1 and CDR2 are SNHLY and FYNNEI. The CDR3 DNA reads TGTGCCAGCAAAACTAGCGGTGGTGGGGCCAACGTCCTGACTTTC. Its translation is CASKTSGGGANVLTF.

This chain connects TRBV9 to TRBJ2-5, with 7 bases matching TRBD2. There are 16 residues in the CDR3. The germline gives CDR1 SGDLS, CDR2 YYNGEE. J gave up 1 base and V 0 bases, and 6 bases lay outside the gene matches. CDR3 in amino acids: CASSVGLAEIQETQYF. The CDR3 coding sequence is TGTGCCAGCAGCGTAGGCCTAGCGGAGATCCAAGAGACCCAGTACTTC.